This T cell receptor beta chain came from a study of cytomegalovirus exposure and HLA in healthy donors. Whole-study findings and limits: TCR association rates varied by HLA locus in a later analysis, with DRB1 highest and HLA-C lowest. At a 0.05 false discovery rate, a later analysis found some 18,000 TCR beta sequences to be associated with HLA alleles.

To note about this clone: Its cognate antigen is unknown.

The study ran its PCR with 60 Vbeta and 13 Jbeta primers. The method was immunoSEQ multiplex PCR; TCRdb's version includes in-frame clones alone and lacks a portion of them. The sample has about 200,000 clones, around 79% seen once. Donors had nominal health at sampling but likely had unrecorded immune exposures. Germline CDR1 is SNHLY and CDR2 is FYNNEI. The CDR3 length is 14 residues. The V and J ends lost 7 bases and 0 bases respectively, with 12 bases between them. The sequenced sample consisted of PBMCs. This clonotype was sampled from a girl aged 2-15 years in good health and CMV-seronegative. The rearrangement joins TRBV2 to TRBJ1-1; TRBD1 might be the D (5 bases). This CDR3 is CASIRQSMNTEAFF. The CDR3 coding sequence is TGTGCCAGCATTCGACAGAGCATGAACACTGAAGCTTTCTTT.